Below, 32 T cell receptor beta chains from the same sample are listed, as sequenced in a study of tumor T cells in aggressive B-cell lymphoma. Data came from immunoSEQ multiplex PCR; TCRdb stores just in-frame clones and leaves some out. The sample carries approximately 9,900 clones, roughly 85% recorded once. The sample comprised tumor tissue. The origin of the receptors is an adult with diffuse large B cell lymphoma.

The gene calls are TRBV7-2 and TRBJ2-5, with a possible D match to TRBD1 (6 bases). Near its end, the DNA agrees better with TRBJ2-7, so the J call may be wrong. The V gene's germline CDR1 is SGHTA and CDR2 FQGNSA. This CDR3 is 15 amino acids long. The CDR3 nucleotides read TGTGCCAGCAGCTCCCGAGAGACAGGCGCCTACGAGCAGTACTTC. Protein: CASSSRETGAYEQYF.

The chain is built from TRBV18 and TRBJ1-1; D perhaps matches TRBD1 (5 bases). The V and J ends lost 3 bases and 0 bases respectively, with 14 bases between them. The germline gives CDR1 KGHSH, CDR2 LQKENI. The CDR3 extends over 16 amino acids. In DNA form, the CDR3 reads TGTGCCAGCTCACCGGGGACGGGGGGGTTGAACACTGAAGCTTTCTTT. Translation gives CASSPGTGGLNTEAFF. The variable domain in full, with the rest retrieved from reference TRBV18 and TRBJ1-1, is NAGVMQNPRHLVRRRGQEARLRCSPMKGHSHVYWYRQLPEEGLKFMVYLQKENIIDESGMPKERFSAEFPKEGPSILRIQQVVRGDSAAYFCASSPGTGGLNTEAFFGQGTRLTVV.

Only one count was recorded for this clone. The gene calls are TRBV27 and TRBJ2-7; TRBD2 matches at 7 bases. V shed 2 bases, J shed 1 base, and the junction held 5 bases outside the gene matches. The CDR3 length is 15 residues. CDR1 is MNHEY and CDR2 is SMNVEV in the germline V gene (reference sequence). This chain's CDR3 is CASSLGREMSYEQYF. The CDR3 DNA follows: TGTGCCAGCAGTTTAGGGAGGGAGATGTCCTACGAGCAGTACTTC.

CDR3 protein: CASSPLEGRRTGNTIYF. Here the CDR3 DNA reads TGTGCCAGCAGCCCACTCGAGGGTAGAAGAACTGGAAACACCATATATTTT. The V and J genes are TRBV9 and TRBJ1-3, with D unclear. V was trimmed by 4 bases and J by 2 bases, leaving 19 bases between them. The germline gives CDR1 SGDLS, CDR2 YYNGEE. This CDR3 spans 17 amino acids.

CDR3 bases: TGTGCCAGCAGCGGGGGACTGAAGGCCTACGAGCAGTACTTC. Its translation: CASSGGLKAYEQYF. The rearrangement joins TRBV7-2 to TRBJ2-7; D possibly corresponds to TRBD2 (6 bases). Trimming shortened V by 5 bases and J by 2 bases, and 13 bases separated the two germline ends. The CDR3 runs to 14 residues. Per the germline V gene, CDR1 is SGHTA and CDR2 is FQGNSA. The full variable domain, with the rest looked up from reference TRBV7-2 and TRBJ2-7, is GAGVSQSPSNKVTEKGKDVELRCDPISGHTALYWYRQSLGQGLEFLIYFQGNSAPDKSGLPSDRFSAERTGGSVSTLTIQRTQQEDSAVYLCASSGGLKAYEQYFGPGTRLTVT.

The chain links TRBV28 to TRBJ1-2, with 7 positions matching TRBD1. The CDR3 runs 16 residues. Germline CDR1 MDHEN, CDR2 SYDVKM. V gave up 2 bases and J gave up 6 bases; unmatched junction bases: 12. The CDR3 loop reads CASSLRGTVVVNGYTF. DNA for the CDR3: TGTGCCAGCAGTTTAAGGGGGACAGTGGTTGTCAATGGCTACACCTTC.

V is TRBV5-1 and J is TRBJ2-3; D possibly corresponds to TRBD1 (6 bases). V was shortened by 3 bases and J by 0 bases, with 17 bases between the two germline ends. CDR1 and CDR2 (germline): SGHRS, YFSETQ. The CDR3 is 17 residues long. In DNA, the CDR3 is TGCGCCAGCAGCTCAACCGGGCCTCAGGGGAGCACAGATACGCAGTATTTT. It is translated as CASSSTGPQGSTDTQYF.

This clone was observed a few times. The chain recombines TRBV10-3 with TRBJ1-4, with 11 bases aligning to TRBD1. V lost 4 bases to trimming and J lost 8 bases; unmatched junction nucleotides: 0. The CDR3 length is 13 residues. Germline CDR1 is ENHRY and CDR2 is SYGVKD. DNA for the CDR3: TGTGCCATCAGTGGGGACAGGGGGGAAAAACTGTTTTTT. Translation gives CAISGDRGEKLFF.

The V call is TRBV19, the J call TRBJ2-3, with 7 bases lining up with TRBD1. The length of the CDR3 is 13 residues. Germline-derived CDR1 and CDR2 are LNHDA and SQIVND (reference sequence). The trim removed 7 bases at V and 5 bases at J, leaving 6 bases unmatched. Written as DNA, the CDR3 is TGTGCCAGTATGCAGGGGGTGGAAGATACGCAGTATTTT. It is translated as CASMQGVEDTQYF.

This chain links TRBV28 with TRBJ2-3; a possible D gene is TRBD1 (6 bases). V lost 6 bases and J lost 9, with 22 bases in between. CDR1 and CDR2 (germline): MDHEN, SYDVKM. The CDR3 is made up of 15 amino acids. CDR3 DNA: TGTGCCAGCAGCTCACCGGACAGTCCCGGCGGGACGCAGTATTTT. It translates to CASSSPDSPGGTQYF.

CDR3 DNA sequence: TGTGCCAGTAGTATGGGACTTCGAGAGACCCAGTACTTC. Encoded protein: CASSMGLRETQYF. The V call is TRBV19, the J call TRBJ2-5; TRBD2 is a possible D gene (6 bases). This CDR3 spans 13 amino acids. V was trimmed by 3 bases and J by 4 bases, leaving 9 bases between them. Per the germline V gene, CDR1 is LNHDA and CDR2 is SQIVND (reference sequence). Based on the CDR3 plus reference TRBV19 and TRBJ2-5, the full variable domain is DGGITQSPKYLFRKEGQNVTLSCEQNLNHDAMYWYRQDPGQGLRLIYYSQIVNDFQKGDIAEGYSVSREKKESFPLTVTSAQKNPTAFYLCASSMGLRETQYFGPGTRLLVL.

The V and J genes are TRBV9 and TRBJ2-5, with no clear D. CDR1 and CDR2 (germline): SGDLS, YYNGEE. This CDR3 contains 12 residues. Trimming removed 4 bases at V and 5 bases at J, with 9 bases between. CDR3 residues: CASSPSGETQYF. The DNA for the CDR3 is TGTGCCAGCAGCCCAAGTGGCGAGACCCAGTACTTC.

This clone was observed once. The chain couples TRBV4-3 to TRBJ2-5; TRBD1 matches 7 bases. The ends lost 1 base at V and 1 base at J; junction bases unmatched: 3. This CDR3 is built from 15 residues. Germline V gene sequence: CDR1 LGHNA, CDR2 YSLEER. CDR3 in DNA: TGCGCCAGCAGCCAAGGAGACAGGGCCCAAGAGACCCAGTACTTC. It yields the protein CASSQGDRAQETQYF.

V usage is TRBV7-9 and J usage is TRBJ2-7; 10 bases line up with TRBD2. Germline CDR1 SEHNR, CDR2 FQNEAQ (reference sequence). This CDR3 region has 18 residues. V gave up 4 bases and J gave up 3 bases; unmatched junction bases: 15. CDR3 DNA: TGTGCCAGCAGCTCACCCGGGGGTAGCGGGAGGAAGATCTACGAGCAGTACTTC. This translates into CASSSPGGSGRKIYEQYF.

The count of this clone is one. The CDR3 protein is CASSQGDSYEQYF. The CDR3 bases are TGTGCCAGCAGCCAGGGGGACAGCTACGAGCAGTACTTC. The chain links TRBV11-3 to TRBJ2-7, with 7 bases lining up with TRBD1. This CDR3 is built from 13 residues. Germline CDR1 and CDR2: SGHNT and YENEEA. V dropped 5 bases and J dropped 3; count of bases not matched to a gene: 4.

The chain combines TRBV27 with TRBJ2-1, with TRBD1 as a possible D gene (5 bases). This CDR3 contains 17 residues. Between the trimmed V and J ends, which lost 3 bases and 7 bases, there was a span of 22 bases. CDR1 and CDR2 from the germline V gene are MNHEY and SMNVEV (reference sequence). The CDR3 coding sequence is TGTGCCAGCAGTTTCACTCAGGAAGGGGAAAAGCGAAATGAGCAGTTCTTC. Translating it yields CASSFTQEGEKRNEQFF.

CDR3 DNA sequence: TGTGCCAGCAGCTTCTTGCTAGCGGGGCATGAGCAGTTCTTC. Encoded protein: CASSFLLAGHEQFF. This chain links TRBV5-6 with TRBJ2-1, with 9 bases aligning to TRBD2. This CDR3 spans 14 amino acids. CDR1 is SGHDT, CDR2 YYEEEE, per germline. The V segment lost 2 bases and the J segment 8 bases; nucleotides outside the gene matches: 5.

This clone has only a few counts. The rearrangement joins TRBV19 to TRBJ1-2; 10 bases are shared with TRBD1. The CDR3 is 16 amino acids. Germline V gene sequence: CDR1 LNHDA, CDR2 SQIVND (reference sequence). Trimming cost V 7 bases and J 4 bases; bases outside gene matches: 12. DNA for the CDR3: TGTGCCAGTAACCCTAGGGACAGGGGATCAGGCTATGGCTACACCTTC. Translating gives CASNPRDRGSGYGYTF.

This clone was observed a single time. This chain connects TRBV7-9 to TRBJ1-1, with D possibly TRBD1 on 5 matching bases. CDR1 and CDR2 (germline): SEHNR, FQNEAQ (reference sequence). This CDR3 contains 16 residues. V was cut by 1 base and J by 3 bases, with 15 bases left in between. CDR3 residues: CASSLGGTGGDTEAFF. CDR3 in DNA: TGTGCCAGCAGCTTAGGAGGGACTGGCGGAGACACTGAAGCTTTCTTT. Full variable domain (rest looked up from reference TRBV7-9 and TRBJ1-1): DTGVSQNPRHKITKRGQNVTFRCDPISEHNRLYWYRQTLGQGPEFLTYFQNEAQLEKSRLLSDRFSAERPKGSFSTLEIQRTEQGDSAMYLCASSLGGTGGDTEAFFGQGTRLTVV.

This clone was recorded a few times. V is TRBV5-1 and J is TRBJ1-1; TRBD1 matches at 7 bases. The CDR3 loop spans 12 amino acids. The V and J ends lost 4 bases and 6 bases, in that order; junction bases with no gene match: 3. Germline V gene lookup returns CDR1 SGHRS and CDR2 YFSETQ. This CDR3 is CASSPGQAEAFF. CDR3 in DNA: TGCGCCAGCAGCCCAGGACAGGCTGAAGCTTTCTTT.

This clone showed up just once. This chain connects TRBV11-2 to TRBJ2-3; TRBD2 agrees at 11 bases. CDR1 is SGHAT and CDR2 is FQNNGV in the germline V gene. V trimming: 4 bases; J trimming: 1 base; junction bases outside the gene matches: 4. CDR3 size: 16 residues. CDR3 nucleotide sequence: TGTGCCAGCAGCTCGCTGGGACTAGCGGGCACAGATACGCAGTATTTT. This codes for CASSSLGLAGTDTQYF. The full variable domain, completed using reference TRBV11-2 and TRBJ2-3, is EAGVAQSPRYKIIEKRQSVAFWCNPISGHATLYWYQQILGQGPKLLIQFQNNGVVDDSQLPKDRFSAERLKGVDSTLKIQPAKLEDSAVYLCASSSLGLAGTDTQYFGPGTRLTVL.

CDR3 DNA: TGTGCCAGCAGTTTACAGGGTCGCGGCTACACCTTC. Its translation is CASSLQGRGYTF. The genes are TRBV28 and TRBJ1-2; tentative D call: TRBD1 (5 bases). V lost 2 bases and J lost 8, with 9 bases in between. This CDR3 has 12 residues. Germline loops: CDR1 MDHEN, CDR2 SYDVKM.

This clone showed up just a few times. The V and J genes are TRBV9 and TRBJ2-3; TRBD2 aligns across 12 bases. The CDR3 has 16 residues. Germline CDR1 is SGDLS and CDR2 is YYNGEE. J lost 5 bases, V lost 0 bases, and 4 bases had no gene match. As DNA, the CDR3 is TGTGCCAGCAGCGTAGATCTAGCGGGAGGGTTAGATACGCAGTATTTT. The encoded protein is CASSVDLAGGLDTQYF.

The V and J genes are TRBV11-3 and TRBJ2-1; TRBD2 matches 11 bases. This CDR3 region has 18 residues. Unmatched junction bases numbered 13, after V lost 2 bases and J lost 7 bases. Germline CDR1 SGHNT, CDR2 YENEEA. The DNA of the CDR3 is TGTGCCAGCAGCTTATTTTCCCCTACTAGCGGGAGAAGGAATGAGCAGTTCTTC. Translated: CASSLFSPTSGRRNEQFF.

A single count supports this clone. The chain joins TRBV7-3 to TRBJ2-3; D ambiguous. With 6 bases removed from V and 0 bases from J, the gap between germline ends came to 10 bases. The CDR3 length is 14 residues. The germline V gene encodes CDR1 SGHTA and CDR2 FQGTGA. The DNA of the CDR3 is TGTGCCAGCAGTTACTCGTCTAGCACAGATACGCAGTATTTT. Translation gives CASSYSSSTDTQYF.

V and J are TRBV7-3 and TRBJ2-7; tentative D call: TRBD2 (6 bases). V gave up 2 bases and J gave up 0 bases, with 11 bases separating them. The CDR3 totals 15 residues. Germline V gene lookup returns CDR1 SGHTA and CDR2 FQGTGA. In DNA form, the CDR3 reads TGTGCCAGCAGCTTATGGGCTAGCGCCTCCTACGAGCAGTACTTC. Translating it yields CASSLWASASYEQYF.

The rearrangement links TRBV30 to TRBJ2-7, with a weak D call TRBD2 (5 bases). This CDR3 region has 12 residues. Germline V gene data show CDR1 as GTSNPN and CDR2 as SVGIG (reference sequence). Trimming cost V 3 bases and J 5 bases, with 11 bases left between them. The CDR3 coding sequence is TGTGCCTGGAGGCCGCGAGGGAACGAGCAGTACTTC. Protein sequence: CAWRPRGNEQYF.

This clone appeared a single time. This rearrangement joins TRBV5-1 to TRBJ2-5, with a tentative D call TRBD2 (5 bases). Trimming took 4 bases from V and 2 from J, leaving 9 bases between them. The CDR3 contains 13 residues. Germline CDR1 reads SGHRS; CDR2 reads YFSETQ. CDR3 DNA: TGCGCCAGCAGCCCGGACTCTCAAGAGACCCAGTACTTC. It is translated as CASSPDSQETQYF.

V usage is TRBV7-8 and J usage is TRBJ2-5; 8 bases agree with TRBD2. Germline V gene sequence: CDR1 SGHVS, CDR2 FQNEAQ. The CDR3 loop spans 15 amino acids. V lost 5 bases, J lost 5 bases, and 10 bases stayed unmatched. The CDR3 reads CASSTTAGVAETQYF. The CDR3 DNA follows: TGTGCCAGCAGCACCACAGCGGGAGTGGCGGAGACCCAGTACTTC.

The chain couples TRBV4-2 to TRBJ2-1; 7 positions agree with TRBD2. The CDR3 length is 16 residues. Germline assignment: CDR1 LGHNA and CDR2 YNFKEQ. Trimming took 3 bases from V and 4 from J; bases not matched to a gene: 9. The CDR3 DNA reads as TGTGCCAGCAGCCAGGAAACTAGCGCACGATACAATGAGCAGTTCTTC. Its protein is CASSQETSARYNEQFF.

J is TRBJ1-1 and V is TRBV5-6, with 9 bases that match TRBD1. Germline loops: CDR1 SGHDT, CDR2 YYEEEE. The junction had 2 bases not matched to a gene; V was cut back by 4 bases and J by 1 base. The CDR3 extends over 14 amino acids. CDR3 sequence: CASSRDRANTEAFF. The CDR3 DNA follows: TGTGCCAGCAGCCGGGACAGGGCGAACACTGAAGCTTTCTTT.

The V gene is TRBV14, the J gene TRBJ1-5; TRBD1 is a possible D gene (5 bases). Germline V gene data show CDR1 as SGHDN and CDR2 as FVKESK. The CDR3 contains 17 residues. V was clipped by 0 bases and J by 2 bases, with 14 bases between them. This CDR3 reads CASSQDGGYGGNQPQHF. CDR3 in DNA: TGTGCCAGCAGCCAAGACGGGGGATACGGGGGCAATCAGCCCCAGCATTTT.